One sample yielded the 32 T cell receptor beta chains listed below, sequenced in a study of cytomegalovirus exposure and HLA in healthy donors (dated by TCRdb to about 2017). The library relied on the immunoSEQ multiplex PCR assay. The multiplex PCR relied on a mix of 60 forward primers for TCR Vbeta segments and 13 reverse primers for TCR Jbeta segments. The table comes from immuneACCESS by way of TCRdb, which keeps in-frame sequences with V and J called. Part of the clones is missing from these tables; in studies checked, under half for an unresolved V gene and the rest for unknown reasons. Present in this sample are about 150,000 clones, more than 75% of which were seen just once. The ten largest clones take up more than 4.5% of the sample. Sequenced sample: PBMCs. These receptors all come from a young woman in good health and CMV-seronegative.

This clone appeared a few times. The chain carries TRBV6-5 and TRBJ1-1, with unresolved D. Germline CDR1 reads MNHEY; CDR2 reads SVGAGI. The germline V and J ends were trimmed by 4 bases and 0 bases, with 9 bases remaining between them. The CDR3 sequence is 14 residues long. The CDR3 region is CASSSFLMNTEAFF. The DNA for the CDR3 is TGTGCCAGCAGTTCCTTCCTTATGAACACTGAAGCTTTCTTT.

The gene calls are TRBV29-1 and TRBJ2-1; D gene unclear. Trimming removed 4 bases from V and 4 bases from J, with 2 bases in between. Germline values: CDR1 SQVTM, CDR2 ANQGSEA. The CDR3 is made up of 10 amino acids. The CDR3 protein is CSVAYNEQFF. CDR3 bases: TGCAGCGTTGCTTACAATGAGCAGTTCTTC.

This rearrangement joins TRBV9 to TRBJ2-1, with 9 bases fitting TRBD2. V shed 0 bases, J shed 6 bases, and the junction held 7 bases outside the gene matches. CDR3 size: 16 residues. CDR1 is SGDLS and CDR2 is YYNGEE in the germline V gene. DNA for the CDR3: TGTGCCAGCAGCGTAGAAGGCGGGAGGGCCTCCAATGAGCAGTTCTTC. Translation: CASSVEGGRASNEQFF.

This clone appeared a single time. The V and J genes are TRBV6-1 and TRBJ1-5, with D perhaps TRBD1 (6 bases). Trimming pared 8 bases from V and 3 bases from J, leaving 14 bases between. The CDR3 extends over 14 amino acids. Per germline, CDR1 MNHNS and CDR2 SASEGT. The CDR3 DNA reads TGTGCCAGCGGAATTACAGGGATCAATCAGCCCCAGCATTTT. Protein product: CASGITGINQPQHF.

The chain is built from TRBV5-4 and TRBJ1-2; D ambiguous. The CDR3 sequence is 16 residues long. CDR1 is SGHNT and CDR2 is YYREEE in the germline V gene (reference sequence). The V gene lost 0 bases and the J gene lost 4 bases, with 16 bases spanning the gap. CDR3 DNA sequence: TGTGCCAGCAGCTTGGATGGAGGAACCCCCGGCTATGGCTACACCTTC. This sequence encodes CASSLDGGTPGYGYTF.

This clone appeared a single time. The chain recombines TRBV2 with TRBJ2-1; 13 positions agree with TRBD2. From germline, CDR1 is SNHLY and CDR2 FYNNEI. This CDR3 spans 14 amino acids. V shed 8 bases, J shed 7 bases, and the junction held 5 bases outside the gene matches. The CDR3 loop is CASGGTSGTNEQFF. The CDR3 DNA follows: TGTGCCAGCGGAGGGACTAGCGGGACGAATGAGCAGTTCTTC.

DNA for the CDR3: TGTGCCAGCAGCCCGACTAGCGTGGTCAATGAGCAGTTCTTC. It yields the protein CASSPTSVVNEQFF. The rearrangement uses TRBV11-2 and TRBJ2-1; 8 bases map to TRBD2. The CDR3 length is 14 residues. Losses at the gene ends were 5 bases for V and 6 bases for J; bases not matched to a gene: 6. Looked up from germline, CDR1 is SGHAT and CDR2 is FQNNGV.

The CDR3 bases are TGTGCCAGCAGCTTAGGGACAGGGAGGAGGGAAAAACTGTTTTTT. Its protein is CASSLGTGRREKLFF. The chain is built from TRBV7-2 and TRBJ1-4, with TRBD1 matching 8 bases. Losses at the gene ends were 1 base for V and 8 bases for J; bases not matched to a gene: 6. The CDR3 sequence is 15 residues long. Germline lookup yields CDR1 SGHTA and CDR2 FQGNSA.

The chain recombines TRBV30 with TRBJ2-7, with 13 bases fitting TRBD2. Germline CDR1 GTSNPN, CDR2 SVGIG (reference sequence). V was pared by 1 base and J by 2 bases, with 8 bases of the junction left unmatched. The CDR3 spans 17 residues. CDR3 DNA sequence: TGTGCCTGGAGTGCGCCCCTAGGACTAGCGGGGGCCTACGAGCAGTACTTC. Amino acid sequence: CAWSAPLGLAGAYEQYF.

This chain links TRBV29-1 with TRBJ1-2; 7 nucleotides agree with TRBD1. CDR1 is SQVTM, CDR2 ANQGSEA, per germline. The CDR3 covers 12 residues. V lost 4 bases, J lost 4 bases, and 3 bases stayed unmatched. CDR3 DNA: TGCAGCGTTGGACAGGGTGCCTATGGCTACACCTTC. It yields the protein CSVGQGAYGYTF. Drawing the rest from reference TRBV29-1 and TRBJ1-2, the complete variable domain is SAVISQKPSRDICQRGTSLTIQCQVDSQVTMMFWYRQQPGQSLTLIATANQGSEATYESGFVIDKFPISRPNLTFSTLTVSNMSPEDSSIYLCSVGQGAYGYTFGSGTRLTVV.

The rearrangement links TRBV28 to TRBJ1-4; the match to TRBD1 covers 8 bases. The germline V gene encodes CDR1 MDHEN and CDR2 SYDVKM. The CDR3 runs 13 residues. Unmatched junction bases numbered 5, after V lost 10 bases and J lost 4 bases. CDR3 DNA sequence: TGTGCCATAAGGGACAGGTTTAATGAAAAACTGTTTTTT. Its protein product is CAIRDRFNEKLFF.

V is TRBV18 and J is TRBJ1-1, with unresolved D. V lost 5 bases and J 1 base, leaving 8 bases between the germline ends. The CDR3 covers 13 residues. The germline V gene has CDR1 KGHSH and CDR2 LQKENI. The CDR3 DNA sequence: TGTGCCAGCTCATTCACAGAGAACACTGAAGCTTTCTTT. Amino acids: CASSFTENTEAFF.

Only one count was recorded for this clone. The rearrangement uses TRBV4-3 and TRBJ2-5; 9 nucleotides agree with TRBD2. The CDR3 is 16 residues long. Germline-derived CDR1 and CDR2 are LGHNA and YSLEER. V lost 0 bases, J lost 5 bases, and 7 bases stayed unmatched. The CDR3 protein is CASSQDLSGGRETQYF. The DNA for the CDR3 is TGCGCCAGCAGCCAAGATCTGAGCGGGGGGAGGGAGACCCAGTACTTC.

The genes are TRBV4-3 and TRBJ2-4, with 7 bases matching TRBD2. The length of the CDR3 is 13 residues. The germline V gene encodes CDR1 LGHNA and CDR2 YSLEER. Trimming cost V 3 bases and J 7 bases; bases outside gene matches: 3. The chain's CDR3 is CASSQDSGNIQYF. CDR3 sequence (DNA): TGCGCCAGCAGCCAGGATAGCGGGAACATTCAGTACTTC.

The rearrangement links TRBV7-9 to TRBJ2-1; 14 positions agree with TRBD2. V trimming: 4 bases; J trimming: 0 bases; junction bases outside the gene matches: 2. Looked up from germline, CDR1 is SEHNR and CDR2 is FQNEAQ (reference sequence). The CDR3 has 17 residues. The CDR3: CASSWTSGGNSYNEQFF. The CDR3 DNA follows: TGTGCCAGCAGCTGGACTAGCGGGGGGAACTCCTACAATGAGCAGTTCTTC.

The chain is built from TRBV29-1 and TRBJ2-7, with 8 positions matching TRBD1. The V segment lost 6 bases and the J segment 3 bases; nucleotides outside the gene matches: 4. The CDR3 has 12 amino acids. Per germline, CDR1 SQVTM and CDR2 ANQGSEA. The DNA of the CDR3 is TGCAGCGTAAAACAGGGGGGCTACGAGCAGTACTTC. It encodes CSVKQGGYEQYF.

Details on this clone: Compared with germline, one end of the junction differs, possibly owing to a read error. This sequence joins TRBV7-7 and TRBJ2-2; TRBD1 might be the D (6 bases). The CDR3 length is 13 residues. Germline assignment: CDR1 SSHAT and CDR2 FNYEAQ (reference sequence). The CDR3 sequence: CASSTRQAGELFF. The CDR3 DNA follows: TGTGCTAGCAGCACTCGACAGGCCGGGGAGCTGTTTTTT. Drawing the rest from reference TRBV7-7 and TRBJ2-2, the complete variable domain is GAGVSQSPRYKVTKRGQDVTLRCDPISSHATLYWYQQALGQGPEFLTYFNYEAQPDKSGLPSDRFSAERPEGSISTLTIQRTEQRDSAMYRCASSTRQAGELFFGEGSRLTVL.

The chain has TRBV10-3 and TRBJ1-2; perhaps TRBD1 as D (5 bases). V was clipped by 3 bases and J by 4 bases, with 15 bases between them. Germline CDR1 reads ENHRY; CDR2 reads SYGVKD. CDR3 length equals 15 residues. CDR3 loop: CAISDYPGGGYGYTF. The CDR3 DNA follows: TGTGCCATCAGTGACTACCCCGGGGGGGGCTATGGCTACACCTTC.

The chain links TRBV25-1 to TRBJ2-3, with 9 bases that match TRBD1. CDR3 size: 15 residues. In germline, CDR1 is MGHDK, CDR2 SYGVNS. Trimming removed 5 bases from V and 7 bases from J; junction bases left unmatched: 10. As DNA, the CDR3 is TGTGCCAGCAGTCCCTACGGGACAGGGCTCCATACGCAGTATTTT. It codes for CASSPYGTGLHTQYF.

The rearrangement joins TRBV19 to TRBJ1-1, with TRBD1 matching 9 bases. The length of the CDR3 is 14 residues. Germline CDR1 and CDR2: LNHDA and SQIVND (reference sequence). The V segment lost 7 bases and the J segment 0 bases; nucleotides outside the gene matches: 3. This chain's CDR3 is CASTRTGVNTEAFF. Here the CDR3 DNA reads TGTGCCAGTACCAGGACAGGGGTGAACACTGAAGCTTTCTTT.

The table lists this clone with a count of one. This chain joins TRBV11-3 and TRBJ2-2; no reliable D call. The CDR3 runs 14 residues. Trimming pared 2 bases from V and 1 base from J, leaving 5 bases between. Per the germline V gene, CDR1 is SGHNT and CDR2 is YENEEA. In nucleotides, the CDR3 is TGTGCCAGCAGCTTACTGCGGAACACCGGGGAGCTGTTTTTT. This translates into CASSLLRNTGELFF.

The chain recombines TRBV6-5 with TRBJ2-3, with 7 bases that match TRBD2. There are 13 residues in the CDR3. The germline CDR1 and CDR2 sequences are MNHEY and SVGAGI. The J segment lost 9 bases and the V segment lost 0 bases, leaving 3 bases of the junction unmatched. The CDR3 protein is CASSYSSSGTQYF. The CDR3 bases are TGTGCCAGCAGTTACTCGTCTAGCGGAACGCAGTATTTT.

The chain employs TRBV19 and TRBJ1-3; 7 bases match TRBD1. V gave up 7 bases and J gave up 2 bases; unmatched junction bases: 5. The germline V gene encodes CDR1 LNHDA and CDR2 SQIVND (reference sequence). The CDR3 extends over 14 amino acids. CDR3 bases: TGTGCCAGTATTTCTCAGGGGGCTGGAAACACCATATATTTT. This sequence encodes CASISQGAGNTIYF.

The chain joins TRBV11-3 to TRBJ2-1; perhaps TRBD1 as D (5 bases). CDR1 SGHNT and CDR2 YENEEA come from the germline V gene. Trimming stripped 0 bases from V and 7 bases from J, with 16 bases between. This CDR3 is 16 amino acids long. The CDR3 DNA sequence: TGTGCCAGCAGCTTAGAGTGGCAGGGCGTGGGGAATGAGCAGTTCTTC. Its translation: CASSLEWQGVGNEQFF.

The chain couples TRBV29-1 to TRBJ1-2; 9 nucleotides line up with TRBD1. V shed 6 bases and J 5 bases; nucleotides not matched to a gene: 7. This CDR3 spans 13 amino acids. Per the germline V gene, CDR1 is SQVTM and CDR2 is ANQGSEA. CDR3 bases: TGCAGCGTCAGGACAGGGGAATTGTATGGCTACACCTTC. It specifies CSVRTGELYGYTF. Together with reference TRBV29-1 and TRBJ1-2, the CDR3 gives the full variable domain: SAVISQKPSRDICQRGTSLTIQCQVDSQVTMMFWYRQQPGQSLTLIATANQGSEATYESGFVIDKFPISRPNLTFSTLTVSNMSPEDSSIYLCSVRTGELYGYTFGSGTRLTVV.

The chain links TRBV10-3 to TRBJ2-1, with 7 positions matching TRBD2. Trimming removed 8 bases from V and 0 bases from J; junction bases left unmatched: 1. The CDR3 contains 13 residues. Looked up from germline, CDR1 is ENHRY and CDR2 is SYGVKD. CDR3 sequence: CAIASGSYNEQFF. CDR3 nucleotides: TGTGCCATCGCTAGCGGCTCCTACAATGAGCAGTTCTTC.

The chain has TRBV11-2 and TRBJ1-6; D is unresolved. Trimming shortened V by 0 bases and J by 3 bases, and 9 bases separated the two germline ends. This CDR3 has 16 amino acids. Per the germline V gene, CDR1 is SGHAT and CDR2 is FQNNGV. The chain's CDR3 is CASSLDKTFYNSPLHF. The CDR3 DNA reads as TGTGCCAGCAGCTTAGATAAGACTTTCTATAATTCACCCCTCCACTTT.

The chain recombines TRBV2 with TRBJ2-1; 8 bases agree with TRBD1. There are 14 residues in the CDR3. Germline assignment: CDR1 SNHLY and CDR2 FYNNEI. J lost 9 bases, V lost 6 bases, and 10 bases had no gene match. The CDR3 bases are TGTGCCAGCAGCGACCGGACAGGGTCGACTGAGCAGTTCTTC. Protein: CASSDRTGSTEQFF.

This clone was counted many times. The V gene is TRBV15, the J gene TRBJ1-4; 8 bases fit TRBD1. V dropped 0 bases and J dropped 8; count of bases not matched to a gene: 17. The CDR3 spans 19 residues. The germline V gene encodes CDR1 LNHNV and CDR2 YYDKDF (reference sequence). The CDR3 loop reads CATSRDHRRSDRAREKLFF. CDR3 coding DNA: TGTGCCACCAGCAGAGATCACCGCCGGTCGGACAGGGCGCGAGAAAAACTGTTTTTT.

This chain joins TRBV7-3 and TRBJ2-7; 11 nucleotides line up with TRBD2. Germline CDR1 reads SGHTA; CDR2 reads FQGTGA. V gave up 4 bases and J gave up 4 bases; unmatched junction bases: 6. The CDR3 is made up of 15 amino acids. As DNA, the CDR3 is TGTGCCAGCAGCTCGGGACTAGCGGCCCCGTACGAGCAGTACTTC. Translating gives CASSSGLAAPYEQYF.

The chain couples TRBV7-8 to TRBJ1-1, with 7 bases identical to TRBD1. Germline CDR1 and CDR2: SGHVS and FQNEAQ. CDR3 length: 15 amino acids. With 5 bases clipped from V and 3 bases from J, the junction kept 9 bases outside the gene matches. The CDR3 DNA sequence: TGTGCCAGCAGCCCCCTCGACAGGGACGACACTGAAGCTTTCTTT. Residues: CASSPLDRDDTEAFF.

The chain has TRBV5-4 and TRBJ2-3, with 9 bases identical to TRBD2. CDR3 size: 14 residues. Unmatched junction bases numbered 3, after V lost 3 bases and J lost 4 bases. Germline V gives CDR1 SGHNT, CDR2 YYREEE (reference sequence). CDR3 protein: CASSSGLAADTQYF. The CDR3 bases are TGTGCCAGCAGCTCGGGACTAGCAGCAGATACGCAGTATTTT. The variable domain in full, with the rest retrieved from reference TRBV5-4 and TRBJ2-3, is ETGVTQSPTHLIKTRGQQVTLRCSSQSGHNTVSWYQQALGQGPQFIFQYYREEENGRGNFPPRFSGLQFPNYSSELNVNALELDDSALYLCASSSGLAADTQYFGPGTRLTVL.